The T cell receptor (beta chain) under discussion was sequenced for a study of early T cells in non-severe SARS-CoV-2 infection. The TCR library protocol was used to attach unique molecular identifiers. These identifiers were attached to individual cDNA molecules. TCRdb itself ran the 5' RACE reads through MiXCR, one entry per CDR3 protein. This table holds roughly 65,000 distinct CDR3 sequences, 9% to 15% found once. This clonotype has a handful of counts. Sequenced sample: whole blood. The sequence was obtained from an adult who was a healthcare worker with PCR-confirmed SARS-CoV-2 infection or an uninfected control (not recorded which).

The CDR3 protein is CSAERVKGGKAEAFF. The CDR3 DNA sequence: TGCAGTGCTGAACGGGTGAAGGGGGGAAAGGCTGAAGCTTTCTTT. The V gene is TRBV20-1, the J gene TRBJ1-1; maybe TRBD1 (6 bases). Trimming took 5 bases from V and 6 from J, leaving 22 bases between them. CDR1 is DFQATT and CDR2 is SNEGSKA in the germline V gene (reference sequence). This CDR3 has 15 amino acids.